This TCR beta chain was found in a study of T-cell reconstitution after alpha-beta-depleted transplantation in children. In germline, CDR1 is SGHKS, CDR2 YYEKEE (reference sequence). This CDR3 has 18 amino acids. Germline trimming cut 2 bases from V and 0 bases from J; bases unmatched to any gene: 2. Unique molecular identifiers were used to barcode this TCRbeta library. Each CDR3 protein gets one entry after TCRdb re-called the PCR reads with MiXCR. The sample records around 270,000 distinct CDR3 sequences, nearly 8% being singletons. There are many counts of this clonotype. Its specificity is unknown. Overall study findings and caveats: The study traced high day-60 TCRbeta diversity in some patients to surviving recipient T cells and thymic progenitors. Expanded graft clones numbering several hundred reportedly gave rise to alpha-beta T cells about two months after transplant. Counts and diversity of T cells one year after transplant came mostly from newly produced T cells.

This sequence was found in a female patient aged 2-15 years who had a stem cell transplant for Fanconi anemia, so the T cells may come from the graft donor. V usage is TRBV5-5 and J usage is TRBJ2-1; TRBD2 aligns across 16 bases. The source material was peripheral blood, sampled 360 days after TCRalphabeta/CD19-depleted stem cell transplant. CDR3 nucleotide sequence: TGTGCCAGCAGCTTCGGGACTAGCGGGGGGGCCTCCTACAATGAGCAGTTCTTC. As protein: CASSFGTSGGASYNEQFF. The full variable domain, with the rest looked up from reference TRBV5-5 and TRBJ2-1, is DAGVTQSPTHLIKTRGQQVTLRCSPISGHKSVSWYQQVLGQGPQFIFQYYEKEERGRGNFPDRFSARQFPNYSSELNVNALLLGDSALYLCASSFGTSGGASYNEQFFGPGTRLTVL.